These 11 T cell receptor beta chains were all obtained from the same sample, sequenced in a study of cytomegalovirus exposure and HLA in healthy donors. The PCR employed 60 Vbeta primers together with 13 Jbeta primers. This table comes from immunoSEQ multiplex PCR, and its TCRdb copy is limited to in-frame clones, with some not included. This sample has approximately 110,000 clones, with about 85% found just once. The sequenced sample was PBMCs. These receptors were taken from a man aged 50 to 60 in good health and CMV-seronegative.

The chain couples TRBV6-6 to TRBJ1-5; no clear D. CDR3 size: 13 residues. CDR1 is MNHNY, CDR2 SVGAGI, per germline (reference sequence). V was cut by 7 bases and J by 0 bases, with 7 bases left in between. CDR3 DNA: TGTGCCAGCAATCGGGATAGCAATCAGCCCCAGCATTTT. Translated, it gives CASNRDSNQPQHF.

The V call is TRBV6-1, the J call TRBJ1-5; 10 bases align to TRBD1. The V gene end was trimmed by 6 bases and the J gene end by 7 bases; junction bases not matched to a gene: 9. In germline, CDR1 is MNHNS, CDR2 SASEGT. This CDR3 comprises 15 residues. CDR3 nucleotide sequence: TGTGCCAGCAGGCGACAGGGGGCGACTTGGCAGCCCCAGCATTTT. Translating it yields CASRRQGATWQPQHF.

The V gene is TRBV4-2, the J gene TRBJ2-7; D unclear. The length of the CDR3 is 14 residues. V lost 4 bases, J lost 2 bases, and 12 bases lay in between. Germline CDR1 reads LGHNA; CDR2 reads YNFKEQ. CDR3 coding DNA: TGTGCCAGCAGCCCCGTGGGCACCCCCTACGAGCAGTACTTC. It encodes CASSPVGTPYEQYF.

Remarks on this clone: The junction differs from germline at one of its ends, possibly a read error. The chain couples TRBV19 to TRBJ2-3; tentatively, D is TRBD1 (5 bases). CDR3 length: 14 amino acids. In germline, CDR1 is LNHDA, CDR2 SQIVND (reference sequence). The CDR3 bases are TGTGCCAGTAGTATACAGGGTCGCACAGATACGCTGTATTTT. It yields the protein CASSIQGRTDTLYF.

This chain joins TRBV7-8 and TRBJ2-7; weak D call: TRBD1 (7 bases). The CDR3 consists of 16 residues. Deletions cut 3 bases from V and 2 bases from J, with 17 bases between. Germline lookup yields CDR1 SGHVS and CDR2 FQNEAQ. Here the CDR3 reads CASSLEGTTGTYEQYF. CDR3 coding DNA: TGTGCCAGCAGCTTGGAGGGTACGACAGGGACCTACGAGCAGTACTTC. Drawing the rest from reference TRBV7-8 and TRBJ2-7, the complete variable domain is GAGVSQSPRYKVAKRGQDVALRCDPISGHVSLFWYQQALGQGPEFLTYFQNEAQLDKSGLPSDRFFAERPEGSVSTLKIQRTQQEDSAVYLCASSLEGTTGTYEQYFGPGTRLTVT.

The chain combines TRBV6-6 with TRBJ1-1; D unresolved. This CDR3 has 12 amino acids. Germline loops: CDR1 MNHNY, CDR2 SVGAGI (reference sequence). Deletions cut 2 bases from V and 7 bases from J, with 8 bases between. CDR3: CASSYGGLEAFF. CDR3 DNA sequence: TGTGCCAGCAGTTACGGAGGACTTGAAGCTTTCTTT.

The rearrangement links TRBV6-1 to TRBJ2-7; 12 bases are a match to TRBD1. This CDR3 spans 15 amino acids. V lost 8 bases to trimming and J lost 5 bases; unmatched junction nucleotides: 10. Germline V CDR1 and CDR2: MNHNS, SASEGT. The chain's CDR3 is CASEVPGQGAHEQYF. In DNA form, the CDR3 reads TGTGCCAGCGAGGTCCCGGGACAGGGGGCACACGAGCAGTACTTC.

DNA for the CDR3: TGTGCCAGCAGCCCCAGAGAGCAGGGGTACGGCGGGGAGCTGTTTTTT. Residues: CASSPREQGYGGELFF. V is TRBV5-4 and J is TRBJ2-2; a possible D gene is TRBD1 (6 bases). V lost 4 bases to trimming and J lost 7 bases, with 20 bases between them. This CDR3 region has 16 residues. Germline values: CDR1 SGHNT, CDR2 YYREEE (reference sequence).

CDR3 loop: CASSFPGQGAGIGAFF. CDR3 nucleotides: TGTGCCAGCAGTTTTCCGGGACAGGGGGCCGGTATCGGAGCTTTCTTT. The V and J genes are TRBV6-6 and TRBJ1-1; 12 bases agree with TRBD1. The germline CDR1 and CDR2 sequences are MNHNY and SVGAGI (reference sequence). The CDR3 is made up of 16 amino acids. V trimming: 4 bases; J trimming: 10 bases; junction bases outside the gene matches: 13.

V gene TRBV28 combines with J gene TRBJ2-1, with TRBD1 matching 8 bases. CDR3 length equals 14 residues. V trimming: 3 bases; J trimming: 9 bases; junction bases outside the gene matches: 7. CDR1 and CDR2 from the germline V gene are MDHEN and SYDVKM. The CDR3 DNA follows: TGTGCCAGCAGTTTCTTCAGGGGGCTTTCTGAGCAGTTCTTC. Residues: CASSFFRGLSEQFF.

The count of this clone is one. The gene calls are TRBV5-4 and TRBJ2-5, with no clear D. The CDR3 loop spans 15 amino acids. Germline V gives CDR1 SGHNT, CDR2 YYREEE (reference sequence). The V gene lost 4 bases and the J gene lost 3 bases, with 16 bases spanning the gap. The CDR3, as DNA: TGTGCCAGCAGCCCACCGCCCAGCACAGAAGAGACCCAGTACTTC. This gives the protein CASSPPPSTEETQYF. The whole variable domain, remainder taken from reference TRBV5-4 and TRBJ2-5, is ETGVTQSPTHLIKTRGQQVTLRCSSQSGHNTVSWYQQALGQGPQFIFQYYREEENGRGNFPPRFSGLQFPNYSSELNVNALELDDSALYLCASSPPPSTEETQYFGPGTRLLVL.